Described below is a single TCR beta chain sequence and its context. Its target is unknown. These data belong to a study of neurological immune-mediated disorders. General study results and limits: No expanded-clone CDR3 amino acid sequence recurred across subjects, suggesting private TCR-beta repertoires.

The V end lost 7 bases, the J end lost 7 bases, and 16 bases lay between the germline ends. CDR1 is MNHNS and CDR2 is SASEGT in the germline V gene. The CDR3 has 14 amino acids. It was by 5'RACE with 10-nucleotide random UMIs that the cDNA was made. TCRdb itself ran the 5' RACE reads through MiXCR, one entry per CDR3 protein. In the table there are about 38,000 distinct CDR3 sequences, approximately 10% of which are singletons. The sorted libraries drew on 910,000 or so T cells that were CD4+ or CD8+. The sequencing sample was made of CD4+ T cells from blood. The source is a young woman with HTLV-1-associated myelopathy (HAM/TSP). The chain links TRBV6-1 to TRBJ1-4; D is ambiguous. The CDR3 sequence: CASTPSGVFEKLFF. CDR3 DNA: TGTGCCAGCACCCCCAGCGGGGTTTTTGAAAAACTGTTTTTT.